The TCR beta chain under discussion was sequenced for a study of a mutant IDH1 vaccine in newly diagnosed glioma. Across the whole study: Patients arrived already treated with radiotherapy, temozolomide, or both, most having had both. Study-level findings and limits: Pseudoprogression appeared unlinked to shifts in leading peripheral T cell clonotypes. Vaccination induced immune responses in 85% to 95% of patients.

Worth noting for this clone: Its target is unknown.

Clones were read by immunoSEQ multiplex PCR, and TCRdb kept only the in-frame ones, dropping some. The sample yields approximately 16,000 clones, nearly 97% seen once. Indicated time point: baseline, week 1 (first vaccination visit). Regarding treatment: pre-vaccination baseline after standard-of-care therapy. Every donor had a new WHO grade 3 or 4 astrocytoma that was IDH1-mutant, with loss of nuclear ATRX. Per germline, CDR1 SEHNR and CDR2 FQNEAQ (reference sequence). V was clipped by 5 bases and J by 0 bases, with 11 bases between them. The CDR3 is made up of 15 amino acids. This TCR came from a woman younger than 30 with glioma. Some clones in this sample may be carry-over from other donors' samples. The chain couples TRBV7-9 to TRBJ1-3, with D perhaps matching TRBD1 (5 bases). Sequenced material: peripheral blood mononuclear cells (PBMCs), taken from a glioma patient treated with radiotherapy, temozolomide or both. Here the CDR3 DNA reads TGTGCCAGCAGCCCCGGGGCTGACTCTGGAAACACCATATATTTT. As protein: CASSPGADSGNTIYF.